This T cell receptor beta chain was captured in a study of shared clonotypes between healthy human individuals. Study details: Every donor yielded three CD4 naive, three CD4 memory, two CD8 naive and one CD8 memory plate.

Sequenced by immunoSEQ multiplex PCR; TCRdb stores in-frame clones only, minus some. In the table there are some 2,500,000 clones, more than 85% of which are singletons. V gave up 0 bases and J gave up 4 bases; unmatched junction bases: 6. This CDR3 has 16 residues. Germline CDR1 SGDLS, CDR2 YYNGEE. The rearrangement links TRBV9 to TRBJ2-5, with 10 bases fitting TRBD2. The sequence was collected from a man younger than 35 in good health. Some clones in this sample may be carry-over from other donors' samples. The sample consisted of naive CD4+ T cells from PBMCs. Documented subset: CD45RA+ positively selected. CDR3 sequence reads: CASSVAGLAVGETQYF. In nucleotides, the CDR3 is TGTGCCAGCAGCGTAGCTGGACTAGCGGTAGGAGAGACCCAGTACTTC.